This TCR beta chain was retrieved from a study of cytomegalovirus exposure and HLA in healthy donors. As for the study in general: Roughly 92 million unique TCRs, all from HLA-typed donors, were included in an early release of the data. Study-wide results and caveats: A later analysis associated about 18,000 TCR beta sequences with HLA alleles at a 0.05 false discovery rate. HLA restriction was apparent for most CMV-associated TCR beta chains in a later analysis.

Researchers ran the PCR with 60 Vbeta and 13 Jbeta primers. Assay used: immunoSEQ multiplex PCR; TCRdb lists only in-frame clones, some missing. The profile shows about 120,000 clones, 75% to 90% of them singletons. V lost 1 base, J lost 7 bases, and 16 bases lay in between. The CDR3 totals 15 residues. Germline values: CDR1 KGHSH, CDR2 LQKENI. The table lists this clone with a count of one. Antigen unknown. The sample consisted of PBMCs. The sequence derives from a middle-aged man in good health and CMV-seronegative. The V and J genes are TRBV18 and TRBJ1-2; D is perhaps TRBD1 (6 bases). The CDR3 reads CASSPRGQGNGGYTF. The CDR3 nucleotides are TGTGCCAGCTCACCACGGGGCCAGGGGAACGGTGGCTACACCTTC.